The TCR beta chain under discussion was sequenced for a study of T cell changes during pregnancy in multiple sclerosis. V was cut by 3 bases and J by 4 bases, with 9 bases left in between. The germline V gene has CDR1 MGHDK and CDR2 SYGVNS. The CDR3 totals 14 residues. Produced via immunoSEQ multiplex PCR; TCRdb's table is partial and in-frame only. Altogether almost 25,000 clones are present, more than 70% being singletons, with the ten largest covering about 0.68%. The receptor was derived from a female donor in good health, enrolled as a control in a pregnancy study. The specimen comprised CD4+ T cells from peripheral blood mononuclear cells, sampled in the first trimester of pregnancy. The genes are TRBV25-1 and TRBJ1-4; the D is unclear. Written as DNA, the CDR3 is TGTGCCAGCAGTGATCCCTGGAGTAATGAAAAACTGTTTTTT. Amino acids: CASSDPWSNEKLFF.